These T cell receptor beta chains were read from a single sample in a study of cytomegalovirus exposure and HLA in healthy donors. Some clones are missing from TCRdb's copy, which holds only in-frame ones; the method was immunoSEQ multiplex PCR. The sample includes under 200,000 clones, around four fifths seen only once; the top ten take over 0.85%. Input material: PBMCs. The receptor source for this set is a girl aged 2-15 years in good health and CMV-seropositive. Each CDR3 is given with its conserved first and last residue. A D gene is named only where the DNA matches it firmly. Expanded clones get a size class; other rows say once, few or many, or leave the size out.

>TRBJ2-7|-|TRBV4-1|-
TGCGCCAGCAGCCATGTGGGCCTTCTCTACGAGCAGTACTTC
CASSHVGLLYEQYF
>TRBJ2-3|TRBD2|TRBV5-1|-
TGCGCCAGCAGCTACCGGGAGGGCCCTACAGATACGCAGTATTTT
CASSYREGPTDTQYF
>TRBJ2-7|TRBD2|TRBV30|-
TGTGCCTGGAGAGCGGGAGGGTACGAGCAGTACTTC
CAWRAGGYEQYF
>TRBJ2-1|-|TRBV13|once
TGTGCCAGCAGCTTAGGGCGGTACTCCAATGAGCAGTTCTTC
CASSLGRYSNEQFF
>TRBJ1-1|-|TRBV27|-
TGTGCCAGCAGTTTGACAGGACAGTTCAGGACTGAAGCTTTCTTT
CASSLTGQFRTEAFF
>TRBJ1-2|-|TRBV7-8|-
TGTGCCAGCAGCTTAGACGTCGAGCGGGGCTACACCTTC
CASSLDVERGYTF
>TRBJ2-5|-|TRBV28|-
TGTGCCAGCAGTGAGAGTTCACAAGAGACCCAGTACTTC
CASSESSQETQYF
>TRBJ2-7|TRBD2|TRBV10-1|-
TGCGCCAGCAACTCACGATACCCAGCGGGAGGCCTCTACGAGCAGTACTTC
CASNSRYPAGGLYEQYF
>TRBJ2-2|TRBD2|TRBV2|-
TGTGCCAGCAGTGAGGGAGCGGGAGGGCCTTTAGGGGAGCTGTTTTTT
CASSEGAGGPLGELFF
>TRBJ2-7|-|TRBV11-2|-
TGTGCCAGCAGCTCGACAGACTCCTACGAGCAGTACTTC
CASSSTDSYEQYF
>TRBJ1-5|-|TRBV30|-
TGTACCTGGAGTAACAGGGTTAGCAATCAGCCCCAGCATTTT
CTWSNRVSNQPQHF
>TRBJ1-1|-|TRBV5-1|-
TGCGCCAGCAGCTTGGTAGGGGAGGGGAACACTGAAGCTTTCTTT
CASSLVGEGNTEAFF
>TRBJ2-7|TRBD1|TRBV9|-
TGTGCCAGCAGCGTGGGACAGGGGGCCCCCTACGAGCAGTACTTC
CASSVGQGAPYEQYF
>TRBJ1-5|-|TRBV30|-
TGTGCCTGGAGTTACAGTTCGACCAATCAGCCCCAGCATTTT
CAWSYSSTNQPQHF
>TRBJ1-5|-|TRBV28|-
TGTGCCAGCAGTTTCCGGGCGGGCGTTCAGCCCCAGCATTTT
CASSFRAGVQPQHF
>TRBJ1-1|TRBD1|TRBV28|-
TGTGCCAGCAAATTAGGGACAGGGGGTGGGAACACTGAAGCTTTCTTT
CASKLGTGGGNTEAFF
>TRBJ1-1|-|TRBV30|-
TGTGCCTCCTCACGGGTGAACACTGAAGCTTTCTTT
CASSRVNTEAFF
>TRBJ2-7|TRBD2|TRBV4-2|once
TGTGCCAGCAGCCCCGGGACTAGCGTATACGAGCAGTACTTC
CASSPGTSVYEQYF
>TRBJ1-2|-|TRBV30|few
TGTGCCTGGAGTCCGACGACACGAAGTGGCTACACCTTC
CAWSPTTRSGYTF
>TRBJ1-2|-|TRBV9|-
TGTGCCAGCAGCGTAGATGGCGGGGTCAGGAGCTCCTCCTATGGCTACACCTTC
CASSVDGGVRSSSYGYTF
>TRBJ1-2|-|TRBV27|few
TGTGCCAGCAGTTTATCACGGAGAAGCTATGGCTACACCTTC
CASSLSRRSYGYTF
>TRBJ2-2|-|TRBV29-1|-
TGCAGCGTTGGGGAACAGGGCCCGGGCACCGGGGAGCTGTTTTTT
CSVGEQGPGTGELFF
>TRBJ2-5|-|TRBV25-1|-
TGTGCCAGCAGCTCCCCTGGCTTGGAGACCCAGTACTTC
CASSSPGLETQYF
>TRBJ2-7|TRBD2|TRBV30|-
TGTGCCTGGAGTGATCGGGGGGTGGGGCCAACCTACGAGCAGTACTTC
CAWSDRGVGPTYEQYF
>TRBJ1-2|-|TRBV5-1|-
TGCGCCAGCAGCTTGGAAGGGAGTAGCTATGGCTACACCTTC
CASSLEGSSYGYTF
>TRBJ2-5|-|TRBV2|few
TGTGCCAGCAGCCAAGACTTTTTTCTGAAAGAGACCCAGTACTTC
CASSQDFFLKETQYF
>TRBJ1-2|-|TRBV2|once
TGTGCCAGCAAACGGGGGACGAGTCAGCCTCAAAACTATGGCTACACCTTC
CASKRGTSQPQNYGYTF
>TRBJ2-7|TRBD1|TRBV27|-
TGTGCCAGCAGTTTACAGAGACAGGGATTCGAGCAGTACTTC
CASSLQRQGFEQYF
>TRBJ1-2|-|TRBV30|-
TGTGCCTGGAGCGGTGGTTTCGGGTATGGGGGCTACACCTTC
CAWSGGFGYGGYTF